This T cell receptor (beta chain) appears in the sequencing data of a study of OX40 agonist ivuxolimab in advanced cancers. About the research overall: A diagnosis of hepatocellular carcinoma, melanoma, renal cell or head and neck cancer was present in dose-escalation patients. Enrollees could have had prior anti-PD-1, anti-PD-L1 or anti-CTLA-4 therapy, which approximately 38% had received. Study-level points and caveats: Not determined was the antigen specificity of the expanded peripheral T cells.

This table comes from immunoSEQ multiplex PCR, and its TCRdb copy is limited to in-frame clones, with some not included. Here the sample spans around 80,000 clones, 84% being singletons. Remarks on this clone: Its antigen is unknown.

Blood sampling took place at baseline, cycle 4 day 1, and cycle 7 day 1. The sequencing here drew on CD4+ or CD8+ T cells sorted from blood, taken in a trial of the OX40 agonist ivuxolimab. This clonotype originated in an adult with an advanced solid tumor such as melanoma, head and neck, liver or kidney cancer.

This chain's CDR3 is CASSFISYEQYF. The DNA for the CDR3 is TGTGCCAGCAGCTTCATCTCCTACGAGCAGTACTTC. The chain carries TRBV7-2 and TRBJ2-7, with D hard to call. Looked up from germline, CDR1 is SGHTA and CDR2 is FQGNSA. Trimming removed 3 bases from V and 0 bases from J, with 3 bases in between. The CDR3 loop spans 12 amino acids. The full variable domain, in which reference TRBV7-2 and TRBJ2-7 provide the parts outside the CDR3, is GAGVSQSPSNKVTEKGKDVELRCDPISGHTALYWYRQSLGQGLEFLIYFQGNSAPDKSGLPSDRFSAERTGGSVSTLTIQRTQQEDSAVYLCASSFISYEQYFGPGTRLTVT.